What follows describes a single T cell receptor (beta chain). Its antigen is currently unknown. Trimming took off 5 bases at V and 1 base at J, with 10 bases between the two ends. Germline CDR1 reads SGHTA; CDR2 reads FQGTGA. This CDR3 has 14 amino acids. Sequenced with the Oncomine TCR Beta short-read assay was DNA taken from cultured CD4+ T cells. TCRdb analysed the PCR reads with MiXCR anew, one entry per CDR3 protein. Seen here are roughly 3,500 distinct CDR3 sequences, 35% to 55% observed once, and the top ten hold 47%. The sample belongs to a study of vaccination and CD4 T cells after COVID-19. Study overall: In culture, cells were exposed to overlapping spike peptides from SARS-CoV-2, HCoV-NL63, HCoV-OC43 and HCoV-229E. Broader study findings: The median proportion of reactive clones detected only post-vaccination in convalescent patients was approximately 90%.

Treatment denoted: approximately 11-day PBMC culture with coronavirus spike peptide pools or control peptides (ViraFEST assay). This receptor was obtained from a human donor who had recovered from COVID-19. The V call is TRBV7-3, the J call TRBJ2-3; D unclear. Sequencing was performed on CD4+ T cells from blood, cultured in vitro. The CDR3 DNA is TGTGCCAGCAGCCGCTCGGTGGGCACAGATACGCAGTATTTT. It specifies CASSRSVGTDTQYF.